The entry below gives a single T cell receptor beta chain sequence along with its context. This clone occurred many times. Its recognized antigen is unknown. No base quality values were provided; no much bigger clone lies one nucleotide off. TRB sequencing used genomic DNA with the immunoSEQ assay at survey resolution or the hsTCRB kit. In the source study's methods: The immunoSEQ software was used for initial read processing, and the LymphoSeq R package was used for repertoire analyses. Clonality was computed as 1 minus normalized Shannon entropy; Gini coefficient was also calculated for each TRB dataset. To infer phenotypes in unsorted samples, TRB sequences from sorted subsets of the recipient or donor were mapped onto the unsorted samples of the same recipient. This is the immuneACCESS table as TCRdb keeps it, with only in-frame sequences that have V and J called. A part of the clones is gone; compared with another copy, unresolved V genes explain less than half, and the rest is unexplained. That table furnishes V, J and clone size, whereas the DNA furnished D and trimming. In this sample the table shows tens of thousands of clones, and no singletons are among them. Under 7% of the sample rests with the top ten.

The germline V gene yields KGHSH for CDR1 and LQKENI for CDR2. V is shortened by 4 bases, J by 0 bases, and the region joining them spans 12 bases. The CDR3 measures 16 amino acids from cysteine to phenylalanine. CDR3 DNA is the only sequence kept; it has 48 bases, read in frame from the first base. This sample is drawn from a study of T cells after posttransplantation cyclophosphamide (dated by TCRdb to the mid-2010s). In terms of the full investigation: Using TRB sequencing, the study followed how the T cell repertoire reconstituted after myeloablative bone marrow transplantation in which posttransplantation cyclophosphamide served as GVHD prophylaxis. Antigen receptor sequencing covered samples from roughly 35 PTCy-treated patients and around 15 of their related bone marrow donors. Blood from every one of the 30 to 40 PTCy patients who had 1-year posttransplant specimens underwent TRB sequencing. Up to roughly 3 additional blood samples from 2 to 5.2 years after transplant were also TRB-sequenced in 3 patients, as was pretransplant blood from a handful of patients. Because TRA and TRB clonality were tightly correlated in fewer than 10 samples, subsequent TCR analyses were focused on TRB only. Public TRB sequences were searched against a database of over 3,600 sequences associated with responses to pathogens, tumor antigens, self-antigens and alloantigens. On the study overall, not on this receptor specifically: Donor-recipient similarity was low at 1-2 months but rose over the first year, and later blood repertoires were often dominated by donor CD8+ memory clones. The TRB repertoires of T cells infiltrating skin or GI tract showed only limited overlap with the TRB repertoires of T cells in blood. Across 45 patients, recipient CMV seropositivity and CMV reactivation were highly associated with TRB clonality; PTCy diversity was similar to CNI/methotrexate controls.

Peripheral blood samples were provided by related bone marrow donors on the day of marrow donation. Mononuclear cells from peripheral blood and bone marrow were separated by Ficoll-Hypaque density centrifugation and then cryopreserved. This sequence was found in a woman aged 45-60 years in good health and a related stem cell transplant donor. In this chain, TRBV18 is recombined with TRBJ1-4; the D region possibly corresponds to TRBD1 (6 bases align). Sample: PBMCs. Read as DNA, the sequence is TGTGCCAGCTCACGAGGACAGCTTGCAACTAATGAAAAACTGTTTTTT. This encodes CASSRGQLATNEKLFF.